The 26 T cell receptor beta chains below were found in one sample sequenced in a study of T cells in Graves' hyperthyroidism and ophthalmopathy. Amplification of TCR beta CDR3 regions was performed using RNA transcripts as template. During a first-round RT-PCR of the TCR CDR3, the HTBI primer set was used. Each CDR3 protein is one row after TCRdb ran MiXCR on the multiplex PCR reads. The profile covers about 400,000 distinct CDR3 sequences, with just under 25% appearing a single time and more than 60% taken by the ten largest. The sample taken for sequencing was blood. All receptors derive from a man in his fifties with Graves' hyperthyroidism.

This clonotype came up many times. The chain recombines TRBV28 with TRBJ2-7, with TRBD2 as a possible D gene (5 bases). V lost 6 bases and J lost 3, with 18 bases in between. The CDR3 length is 15 residues. The germline CDR1 and CDR2 sequences are MDHEN and SYDVKM. The DNA of the CDR3 is TGTGCCAGCAGCCAAACCCACAGCGGCTACTACGAGCAGTACTTC. Translation gives CASSQTHSGYYEQYF.

The rearrangement uses TRBV3-1 and TRBJ1-3; D ambiguous. CDR1 LGHDT and CDR2 YNNKEL come from the germline V gene (reference sequence). V gave up 1 base and J gave up 1 base, with 8 bases separating them. This CDR3 contains 15 residues. The CDR3 sequence: CASSQGRGSGNTIYF. The CDR3 DNA reads as TGTGCCAGCAGCCAAGGGCGCGGGTCTGGAAACACCATATATTTT.

The V and J genes are TRBV19 and TRBJ2-7; 7 positions agree with TRBD2. This CDR3 region has 15 residues. The V segment lost 5 bases and the J segment 5 bases; nucleotides outside the gene matches: 12. The germline CDR1 and CDR2 sequences are LNHDA and SQIVND (reference sequence). For the CDR3, the DNA is TGTGCCAGTAGTTCGAGCGCGGGAGTGGTGAACGAGCAGTACTTC. It specifies CASSSSAGVVNEQYF.

The chain carries TRBV11-1 and TRBJ2-5, with D possibly being TRBD1 (6 bases). Trimming removed 3 bases at V and 0 bases at J, with 11 bases between. Germline V gene sequence: CDR1 SGHAT, CDR2 FQDESV (reference sequence). CDR3 length: 15 residues. As DNA, the CDR3 is TGTGCCAGCAGCTTGGGACACCAGTACCAAGAGACCCAGTACTTC. Protein product: CASSLGHQYQETQYF.

This clonotype was picked up a small number of times. The genes are TRBV2 and TRBJ1-2, with a tentative D call TRBD1 (5 bases). With 8 bases removed from V and 5 bases from J, the gap between germline ends came to 12 bases. This CDR3 is built from 12 residues. Germline lookup yields CDR1 SNHLY and CDR2 FYNNEI. CDR3 nucleotides: TGTGCCAGCGAAGGGGTGGTTTATGGCTACACCTTC. Its protein is CASEGVVYGYTF. Together with reference TRBV2 and TRBJ1-2, the CDR3 gives the full variable domain: EPEVTQTPSHQVTQMGQEVILRCVPISNHLYFYWYRQILGQKVEFLVSFYNNEISEKSEIFDDQFSVERPDGSNFTLKIRSTKLEDSAMYFCASEGVVYGYTFGSGTRLTVV.

This clonotype was found many times. The chain combines TRBV10-2 with TRBJ2-1; D is uncertain. Trimming pared 4 bases from V and 5 bases from J, leaving 9 bases between. The CDR3 sequence is 13 residues long. The germline V gene encodes CDR1 WSHSY and CDR2 SAAADI. The CDR3 loop is CASSVGSHNEQFF. The CDR3, as DNA: TGCGCCAGCAGTGTTGGCAGCCACAATGAGCAGTTCTTC.

This clonotype was counted at least ten times. The chain has TRBV28 and TRBJ2-7, with a possible D match to TRBD1 (6 bases). Per the germline V gene, CDR1 is MDHEN and CDR2 is SYDVKM. The germline V and J ends were trimmed by 5 bases and 4 bases, with 15 bases remaining between them. The CDR3 totals 14 residues. DNA of the CDR3: TGTGCCAGCAGTCCAACAGGGAAAGAGTACGAGCAGTACTTC. This gives the protein CASSPTGKEYEQYF.

This clonotype was detected ten times or more. This chain connects TRBV20-1 to TRBJ2-7, with a tentative D call TRBD2 (5 bases). Germline V gene lookup returns CDR1 DFQATT and CDR2 SNEGSKA (reference sequence). The CDR3 is 15 residues long. CDR3: CSRKPIALVRWEQYF. As DNA, the CDR3 is TGCAGCAGAAAACCAATCGCACTAGTCAGGTGGGAGCAGTACTTC.

This clonotype was seen a few times. The rearrangement uses TRBV19 and TRBJ2-1, with D perhaps TRBD1 or TRBD2 (5 bases each). In germline, CDR1 is LNHDA, CDR2 SQIVND (reference sequence). The V end was cut by 1 base, the J end by 6 bases, with 10 bases between. The CDR3 runs 14 residues. The CDR3 DNA follows: TGTGCCAGTAGTATAGGGGGGTCGGGCAATGAGCAGTTCTTC. It encodes CASSIGGSGNEQFF.

This clonotype was detected many times. The gene calls are TRBV12-3 or TRBV12-4 and TRBJ2-1, with 7 bases fitting TRBD2. The CDR3 totals 15 residues. After removal of 7 bases from V and 2 bases from J, the junction contained 8 bases not matched to a gene. CDR3 amino acids: CASTRGGSPYNEQFF. In DNA form, the CDR3 reads TGTGCCAGCACCCGGGGCGGGAGCCCCTACAATGAGCAGTTCTTC.

This clonotype was seen at least ten times. The chain is built from TRBV11-1 and TRBJ2-2; 9 bases are shared with TRBD2. Germline values: CDR1 SGHAT, CDR2 FQDESV (reference sequence). V shed 1 base, J shed 7 bases, and the junction held 4 bases outside the gene matches. There are 15 residues in the CDR3. The CDR3 protein is CASSLEAGGVGELFF. In DNA form, the CDR3 reads TGTGCCAGCAGCTTAGAAGCGGGAGGCGTCGGGGAGCTGTTTTTT. The full variable domain, completed using reference TRBV11-1 and TRBJ2-2, is EAEVAQSPRYKITEKSQAVAFWCDPISGHATLYWYRQILGQGPELLVQFQDESVVDDSQLPKDRFSAERLKGVDSTLKIQPAELGDSAMYLCASSLEAGGVGELFFGEGSRLTVL.

This chain uses TRBV5-1 with TRBJ2-7, with 7 bases that match TRBD1. Trimming removed 3 bases from V and 1 base from J; junction bases left unmatched: 10. The CDR3 is 16 residues long. Germline V gives CDR1 SGHRS, CDR2 YFSETQ. CDR3 residues: CASSYQTGSLSYEQYF. DNA for the CDR3: TGCGCCAGCAGCTATCAGACAGGGAGTTTGTCCTACGAGCAGTACTTC.

This clonotype occurred many times. V usage is TRBV7-3 and J usage is TRBJ2-1; 9 nucleotides agree with TRBD2. With V trimmed by 5 bases and J by 10 bases, 12 bases remained unmatched. Germline lookup yields CDR1 SGHTA and CDR2 FQGTGA. The CDR3 is 15 residues long. The CDR3, as DNA: TGTGCCAGCAGCCTCCGGGGACTAGCATCCGACGAGCAGTTCTTC. It specifies CASSLRGLASDEQFF.

The rearrangement links TRBV7-9 to TRBJ2-5; TRBD1 is a possible D gene (6 bases). Germline CDR1 and CDR2: SEHNR and FQNEAQ (reference sequence). V lost 5 bases and J 1 base, leaving 11 bases between the germline ends. The CDR3 has 14 residues. CDR3 in amino acids: CASSERDIQETQYF. In DNA, the CDR3 is TGTGCCAGCAGCGAGAGGGACATCCAAGAGACCCAGTACTTC.

V is TRBV7-2 and J is TRBJ2-7; D might be TRBD1 (5 bases). CDR1 is SGHTA and CDR2 is FQGNSA in the germline V gene. CDR3 length: 13 residues. V was trimmed by 3 bases and J by 4 bases, leaving 10 bases between them. The CDR3 spells CASSFLSGYEQYF. In DNA form, the CDR3 reads TGTGCCAGCAGCTTTCTATCAGGGTACGAGCAGTACTTC.

The chain combines TRBV3-1 with TRBJ2-2; D is unresolved. The CDR3 is 15 residues long. Per germline, CDR1 LGHDT and CDR2 YNNKEL (reference sequence). Trimming shortened V by 4 bases and J by 2 bases, and 11 bases separated the two germline ends. CDR3 residues: CASSRASVNTGELFF. CDR3 coding DNA: TGTGCCAGCAGCCGAGCCTCCGTAAACACCGGGGAGCTGTTTTTT.

The rearrangement joins TRBV13 to TRBJ2-1; D may be TRBD2 (5 bases). Germline-derived CDR1 and CDR2 are PRHDT and FYEKMQ (reference sequence). V lost 2 bases, J lost 8 bases, and 19 bases lay in between. The CDR3 totals 16 residues. The CDR3 loop reads CASSLLGLGGRDEQFF. The DNA of the CDR3 is TGTGCCAGCAGCTTATTAGGTCTGGGCGGGCGTGATGAGCAGTTCTTC.

This chain uses TRBV27 with TRBJ2-7, with 11 bases lining up with TRBD2. V was clipped by 3 bases and J by 6 bases; unmatched bases: 4. This CDR3 has 14 residues. Germline assignment: CDR1 MNHEY and CDR2 SMNVEV (reference sequence). Written as DNA, the CDR3 is TGTGCCAGCAGTTTCGGGACTAGCGGCGTCGAGCAGTACTTC. It is translated as CASSFGTSGVEQYF.

This clonotype was found many times. J is TRBJ1-2 and V is TRBV18; D gene ambiguous. V was trimmed by 1 base and J by 6 bases, leaving 12 bases between them. The CDR3 has 14 residues. Germline V gene lookup returns CDR1 KGHSH and CDR2 LQKENI. This CDR3 reads CASSPQTPTDGYTF. CDR3 bases: TGTGCCAGCTCACCACAGACTCCCACGGATGGCTACACCTTC.

This clonotype was found a few times. This chain links TRBV6-1 with TRBJ2-5, with 9 bases matching TRBD1. V shed 5 bases, J shed 5 bases, and the junction held 9 bases outside the gene matches. CDR3 length: 15 residues. CDR1 and CDR2 from the germline V gene are MNHNS and SASEGT. The CDR3 DNA sequence: TGTGCCAGCAGTCTGGGGACAGGGACGTGGGAGACCCAGTACTTC. Translating gives CASSLGTGTWETQYF.

This clonotype was detected many times. This chain connects TRBV7-2 to TRBJ1-2, with D maybe TRBD1 (6 bases). The CDR3 spans 14 residues. Germline V gene lookup returns CDR1 SGHTA and CDR2 FQGNSA. Trimming cost V 1 base and J 8 bases, with 14 bases left between them. CDR3 sequence reads: CASSLDPQGLGYTF. The DNA of the CDR3 is TGTGCCAGCAGCTTAGATCCCCAGGGGTTAGGCTACACCTTC. The full variable domain, with the rest looked up from reference TRBV7-2 and TRBJ1-2, is GAGVSQSPSNKVTEKGKDVELRCDPISGHTALYWYRQSLGQGLEFLIYFQGNSAPDKSGLPSDRFSAERTGGSVSTLTIQRTQQEDSAVYLCASSLDPQGLGYTFGSGTRLTVV.

This clonotype was found a few times. The chain employs TRBV20-1 and TRBJ2-7, with D possibly being TRBD1 (7 bases). The CDR3 has 13 amino acids. Per germline, CDR1 DFQATT and CDR2 SNEGSKA (reference sequence). The ends were cut back, 0 bases at V and 3 bases at J, with 9 bases in the middle. The CDR3 coding sequence is TGCAGTGCTAGAGAGCGGGACAGCTACGAGCAGTACTTC. Translating it yields CSARERDSYEQYF.

This clonotype was counted between two and nine times. The chain is built from TRBV5-1 and TRBJ1-1, with D possibly TRBD1 on 5 matching bases. The CDR3 is 16 residues long. The germline V gene has CDR1 SGHRS and CDR2 YFSETQ. The V gene lost 0 bases and the J gene lost 0 bases, with 12 bases spanning the gap. This CDR3 is CASSLGVGTVNTEAFF. The DNA of the CDR3 is TGCGCCAGCAGCTTGGGAGTGGGGACCGTGAACACTGAAGCTTTCTTT.

To note about this clonotype: A read error is possible here, since a much larger clone lies one base away. The chain links TRBV12-3 or TRBV12-4 to TRBJ2-7; D is perhaps TRBD1 (6 bases). V was shortened by 4 bases and J by 3 bases, with 10 bases between the two germline ends. The CDR3 is made up of 13 amino acids. The CDR3 sequence is CASSWDKSYEQYF. The CDR3 DNA reads as TGTGCCAGCAGTTGGGACAAGAGCTACGAGCAGTACTTC.

In its sample, this clonotype was seen many times. This chain connects TRBV3-1 to TRBJ2-1, with 7 bases identical to TRBD1. The CDR3 loop spans 15 amino acids. Germline-derived CDR1 and CDR2 are LGHDT and YNNKEL (reference sequence). Losses at the gene ends were 0 bases for V and 3 bases for J; bases not matched to a gene: 2. The DNA of the CDR3 is TGTGCCAGCAGCCAAGAAGGGACAGTCTACAATGAGCAGTTCTTC. It codes for CASSQEGTVYNEQFF.

This chain joins TRBV11-3 and TRBJ2-5, with D perhaps TRBD1 (6 bases). Germline V gives CDR1 SGHNT, CDR2 YENEEA. V was trimmed by 2 bases and J by 1 base, leaving 17 bases between them. The CDR3 totals 17 residues. The CDR3 DNA sequence: TGTGCCAGCAGCTTAAATAATGGACAGACCCGCCAAGAGACCCAGTACTTC. Translating gives CASSLNNGQTRQETQYF.